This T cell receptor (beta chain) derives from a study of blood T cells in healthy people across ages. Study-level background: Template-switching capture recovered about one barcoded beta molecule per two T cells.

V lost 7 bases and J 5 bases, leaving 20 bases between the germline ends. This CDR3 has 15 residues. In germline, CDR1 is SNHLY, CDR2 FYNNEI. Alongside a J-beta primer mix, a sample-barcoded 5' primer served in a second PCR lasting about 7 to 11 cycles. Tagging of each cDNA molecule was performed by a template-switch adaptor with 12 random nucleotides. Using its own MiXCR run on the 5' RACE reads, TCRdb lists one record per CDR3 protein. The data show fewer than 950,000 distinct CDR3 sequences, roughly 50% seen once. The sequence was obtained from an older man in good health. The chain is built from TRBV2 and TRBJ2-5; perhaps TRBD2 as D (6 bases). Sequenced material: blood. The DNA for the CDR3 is TGTGCCAGCACCCTCCGGGACTTCACCGGGGAGACCCAGTACTTC. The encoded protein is CASTLRDFTGETQYF.